What follows are 30 T cell receptor beta chains derived from one specimen sequenced in a study of blood T cell repertoires in COVID-19 (dated by TCRdb to 2018 to 2021). Library construction relied on the immunoSEQ multiplex PCR assay. The source is immuneACCESS, and TCRdb retained only in-frame sequences with V and J called. Part of the clones is not carried over; for the studies checked, unresolved V genes explain less than half of this, and the remainder is unexplained. The sample data list around 60,000 clones, and about 75% of these were observed just once. Together, the top ten hold less than 35% of the sample. Sequencing was performed on peripheral blood. Receptor source: a human donor in a cohort sampled during active COVID-19.

The J gene is TRBJ2-2, the V gene TRBV2; 12 positions match TRBD2. Germline-derived CDR1 and CDR2 are SNHLY and FYNNEI. CDR3 length: 15 residues. V lost 6 bases, J lost 6 bases, and 5 bases stayed unmatched. This CDR3 reads CASRNLAGGPGELFF. Here the CDR3 DNA reads TGTGCCAGCAGGAACCTAGCGGGAGGGCCCGGGGAGCTGTTTTTT.

The V and J genes are TRBV5-6 and TRBJ2-2, with TRBD1 matching over 9 bases. V lost 5 bases, J lost 4 bases, and 6 bases stayed unmatched. This CDR3 contains 15 residues. Germline lookup yields CDR1 SGHDT and CDR2 YYEEEE. The DNA of the CDR3 is TGTGCCAGCAGGACCGGGACAGGGACCACCGGGGAGCTGTTTTTT. It yields the protein CASRTGTGTTGELFF.

The chain combines TRBV3-1 (or the pseudogene TRBV3-2) with TRBJ2-2; 8 bases are a match to TRBD2. V lost 5 bases to trimming and J lost 1 base; unmatched junction nucleotides: 6. There are 16 residues in the CDR3. CDR1 is LGHDT and CDR2 is YNNKEL in the germline V gene (reference sequence). CDR3 in DNA: TGTGCCAGCAGCTACCAGCGGGGGAGGAACACCGGGGAGCTGTTTTTT. Translated: CASSYQRGRNTGELFF.

The chain joins TRBV19 to TRBJ1-1; 7 bases are a match to TRBD1. Germline V CDR1 and CDR2: LNHDA, SQIVND (reference sequence). The V segment lost 2 bases and the J segment 2 bases; nucleotides outside the gene matches: 2. The CDR3 is 14 amino acids. CDR3 nucleotides: TGTGCCAGTAGTATACAGGGGGTAAACACTGAAGCTTTCTTT. Translated: CASSIQGVNTEAFF. Based on the CDR3 plus reference TRBV19 and TRBJ1-1, the full variable domain is DGGITQSPKYLFRKEGQNVTLSCEQNLNHDAMYWYRQDPGQGLRLIYYSQIVNDFQKGDIAEGYSVSREKKESFPLTVTSAQKNPTAFYLCASSIQGVNTEAFFGQGTRLTVV.

This clone was recorded a few times. This chain connects TRBV3-1 (or the pseudogene TRBV3-2) to TRBJ1-3; a weak D match, TRBD1 (6 bases). The ends were cut back, 6 bases at V and 2 bases at J, with 11 bases in the middle. This CDR3 contains 14 residues. Germline V CDR1 and CDR2: LGHDT, YNNKEL (reference sequence). CDR3 residues: CASSYGTTGNTIYF. In DNA form, the CDR3 reads TGTGCCAGCAGTTATGGGACAACTGGAAACACCATATATTTT.

DNA for the CDR3: TGTGCCAGCTGCGATCGTAATCAGCCCCAGCATTTT. Its translation is CASCDRNQPQHF. The V call is TRBV12-3 or TRBV12-4, the J call TRBJ1-5; D gene uncertain. The CDR3 is 12 amino acids. Trimming cost V 8 bases and J 4 bases, with 9 bases left between them.

This chain uses TRBV6-2 or TRBV6-3 with TRBJ1-2; unclear D gene. Trimming left V 5 bases short and J 4 bases short, with 26 bases between. The V gene's germline CDR1 is MNHEY and CDR2 SVGEGT. CDR3 length: 18 amino acids. The CDR3 is CASSLPPGVGRGFYGYTF. The CDR3 nucleotides read TGTGCCAGCAGTCTACCCCCCGGTGTGGGCCGGGGATTCTATGGCTACACCTTC.

The chain joins TRBV5-1 to TRBJ1-1; D might be TRBD1 (6 bases). This CDR3 contains 15 residues. The germline V gene encodes CDR1 SGHRS and CDR2 YFSETQ. V was trimmed by 4 bases and J by 1 base, leaving 14 bases between them. The chain's CDR3 is CASSEVGQRNTEAFF. The CDR3, as DNA: TGCGCCAGCAGCGAGGTAGGACAGAGGAACACTGAAGCTTTCTTT.

This clone was seen only once. At one end the junction does not follow the germline gene, possibly because of a read error. The chain links TRBV19 to TRBJ1-2, with 9 positions matching TRBD1. Germline assignment: CDR1 LNHDA and CDR2 SQIVND (reference sequence). This CDR3 has 13 residues. CDR3 nucleotide sequence: TGTGCCAGTAGTTCCCGGGACAGGGTGGGACTTTTCTTC. Residues: CASSSRDRVGLFF.

This clone has a handful of counts. The J gene is TRBJ1-2, the V gene TRBV4-2; 7 bases line up with TRBD1. Germline V gene data show CDR1 as LGHNA and CDR2 as YNFKEQ. Trimming removed 4 bases from V and 1 base from J; junction bases left unmatched: 9. The CDR3 totals 16 residues. Here the CDR3 DNA reads TGTGCCAGCAGCCCGGAGAAGGGGGCGAGTAACTATGGCTACACCTTC. Protein product: CASSPEKGASNYGYTF.

This clone was counted only a few times. The rearrangement uses TRBV7-6 and TRBJ1-3, with D unresolved. Germline V lookup: CDR1 SGHVS, CDR2 FNYEAQ. This CDR3 is built from 14 residues. The ends were cut back, 4 bases at V and 4 bases at J, with 11 bases in the middle. Here the CDR3 reads CASSSSPRGNTIYF. Written as DNA, the CDR3 is TGTGCCAGCAGCTCATCCCCACGGGGAAACACCATATATTTT.

The chain has TRBV3-1 (or the pseudogene TRBV3-2) and TRBJ1-2, with a weak D call TRBD1 (5 bases). The CDR3 runs to 14 residues. Germline lookup yields CDR1 LGHDT and CDR2 YNNKEL (reference sequence). The germline V and J ends were trimmed by 3 bases and 8 bases, with 16 bases remaining between them. The CDR3 sequence is CASSHQNTGFGYTF. The CDR3, as DNA: TGTGCCAGCAGCCACCAAAATACAGGTTTCGGCTACACCTTC.

The genes are TRBV4-2 and TRBJ2-7; 8 bases are shared with TRBD1. CDR3 size: 14 residues. Germline CDR1 and CDR2: LGHNA and YNFKEQ. Unmatched junction bases numbered 6, after V lost 5 bases and J lost 3 bases. CDR3 sequence reads: CASSSGQGDYEQYF. The DNA for the CDR3 is TGTGCCAGCAGCTCAGGACAGGGTGACTACGAGCAGTACTTC.

The chain uses TRBV10-2 and TRBJ1-1; TRBD1 matches 7 bases. J gave up 6 bases and V 4 bases, and 11 bases lay outside the gene matches. From germline, CDR1 is WSHSY and CDR2 SAAADI. CDR3 size: 15 residues. DNA for the CDR3: TGCGCCAGCAGTGCGGACAGGTCCCATGTGGCTGAAGCTTTCTTT. This codes for CASSADRSHVAEAFF.

The rearrangement uses TRBV11-2 and TRBJ1-2; 10 positions agree with TRBD1. Germline CDR1 SGHAT, CDR2 FQNNGV. After removal of 4 bases from V and 4 bases from J, the junction contained 9 bases not matched to a gene. The CDR3 is 16 amino acids. CDR3 nucleotides: TGTGCCAGCAGCTCCGGGACAGGGGCCATTGTCTATGGCTACACCTTC. Amino acids: CASSSGTGAIVYGYTF.

V usage is TRBV5-4 and J usage is TRBJ1-5; unclear D gene. Per germline, CDR1 SGHNT and CDR2 YYREEE (reference sequence). The CDR3 length is 10 residues. V lost 10 bases to trimming and J lost 5 bases, with 7 bases between them. The CDR3 nucleotides are TGTGCCCCCAGGTATCAGCCCCAGCATTTT. Translated: CAPRYQPQHF.

The chain uses TRBV11-2 and TRBJ1-3; 7 bases map to TRBD1. The CDR3 loop spans 15 amino acids. From germline, CDR1 is SGHAT and CDR2 FQNNGV. The V and J ends lost 4 bases and 0 bases, in that order; junction bases with no gene match: 3. The CDR3, as DNA: TGTGCCAGCAGCTGGGGACAGACCTCTGGAAACACCATATATTTT. It is translated as CASSWGQTSGNTIYF.

This clone was picked up a small number of times. The DNA of the CDR3 is TGTGCCAGCAGCTTACGAGCGGGGGGGAACTACGAGCAGTACTTC. It yields the protein CASSLRAGGNYEQYF. The chain joins TRBV7-2 to TRBJ2-7, with 10 bases matching TRBD2. Trimming at V came to 2 bases and at J to 3 bases, leaving 4 bases not matched to a gene. Germline V CDR1 and CDR2: SGHTA, FQGNSA. The CDR3 totals 15 residues.

The chain links TRBV9 to TRBJ2-7; TRBD1 aligns across 9 bases. Per germline, CDR1 SGDLS and CDR2 YYNGEE. J was trimmed by 5 bases and V by 1 base; bases with no gene match: 10. The CDR3 has 16 amino acids. Here the CDR3 DNA reads TGTGCCAGCAGCGTACACCGAGGGACAGGGATCGACGAGCAGTACTTC. This gives the protein CASSVHRGTGIDEQYF.

This clone came up a few times. This sequence joins TRBV6-5 and TRBJ1-2; 10 bases line up with TRBD1. The CDR3 has 13 residues. Germline trimming cut 5 bases from V and 8 bases from J; bases unmatched to any gene: 5. Germline values: CDR1 MNHEY, CDR2 SVGAGI. The CDR3: CASSPGTGAGYTF. Here the CDR3 DNA reads TGTGCCAGCAGTCCCGGGACAGGGGCCGGCTACACCTTC.

The chain has TRBV5-1 and TRBJ1-1; a weak D match, TRBD1 (6 bases). CDR3 length equals 14 residues. V lost 3 bases and J lost 8, with 17 bases in between. Germline V gene sequence: CDR1 SGHRS, CDR2 YFSETQ. The CDR3 reads CASSWAGTLEEAFF. CDR3 sequence (DNA): TGCGCCAGCAGCTGGGCCGGGACATTAGAAGAAGCTTTCTTT.

The V call is TRBV7-8, the J call TRBJ1-1; TRBD1 agrees at 8 bases. CDR3 length: 14 amino acids. Germline-derived CDR1 and CDR2 are SGHVS and FQNEAQ. V lost 5 bases, J lost 4 bases, and 6 bases stayed unmatched. The chain's CDR3 is CASSSRQGPTEAFF. The DNA of the CDR3 is TGTGCCAGCAGCAGCCGACAGGGGCCCACTGAAGCTTTCTTT.

The rearrangement links TRBV20-1 to TRBJ2-7, with 9 bases that match TRBD2. V trimming: 3 bases; J trimming: 2 bases; junction bases outside the gene matches: 14. Germline assignment: CDR1 DFQATT and CDR2 SNEGSKA (reference sequence). The CDR3 has 17 amino acids. The chain's CDR3 is CSASGLVFAGGTYEQYF. DNA of the CDR3: TGCAGTGCTAGTGGCCTCGTTTTCGCGGGAGGGACCTACGAGCAGTACTTC.

This chain links TRBV5-6 with TRBJ1-1; maybe TRBD1 (5 bases). CDR1 SGHDT and CDR2 YYEEEE come from the germline V gene. The CDR3 loop spans 14 amino acids. Trimming pared 3 bases from V and 5 bases from J, leaving 14 bases between. Here the CDR3 DNA reads TGTGCCAGCAGCTCGATTCAGGGTGGGACTGAAGCTTTCTTT. Protein: CASSSIQGGTEAFF.

The chain couples TRBV6-2 or TRBV6-3 to TRBJ2-7, with D maybe TRBD2 (5 bases). Germline V gives CDR1 MNHEY, CDR2 SVGEGT. Trimming took 2 bases from V and 2 from J, leaving 13 bases between them. This CDR3 has 15 residues. CDR3 nucleotides: TGTGCCAGCAGTTACAATGGGCGGGCCACCTACGAGCAGTACTTC. Encoded protein: CASSYNGRATYEQYF.

The table lists this clone with a few counts. The chain carries TRBV27 and TRBJ1-5, with a tentative D call TRBD1 (5 bases). The CDR3 covers 13 residues. The V end lost 6 bases, the J end lost 2 bases, and 8 bases lay between the germline ends. Germline assignment: CDR1 MNHEY and CDR2 SMNVEV (reference sequence). CDR3 DNA: TGTGCCAGCAGCCTCAGGGGCAATCAGCCCCAGCATTTT. Amino acid sequence: CASSLRGNQPQHF.

The V call is TRBV19, the J call TRBJ2-2; 9 bases map to TRBD1. The CDR3 extends over 15 amino acids. Germline lookup yields CDR1 LNHDA and CDR2 SQIVND (reference sequence). With V trimmed by 9 bases and J by 4 bases, 9 bases remained unmatched. The DNA of the CDR3 is TGTGCCAGCACCATGAGGGACAGGGCCACCGGGGAGCTGTTTTTT. It specifies CASTMRDRATGELFF.

The genes are TRBV12-3 or TRBV12-4 and TRBJ1-1; 8 bases match TRBD1. The length of the CDR3 is 13 residues. V shed 7 bases, J shed 4 bases, and the junction held 5 bases outside the gene matches. The CDR3 reads CASKRTGTTEAFF. CDR3 bases: TGTGCCAGCAAACGGACAGGGACCACTGAAGCTTTCTTT.

J is TRBJ1-1 and V is TRBV18; 12 nucleotides agree with TRBD1. The CDR3 is made up of 16 amino acids. Germline V lookup: CDR1 KGHSH, CDR2 LQKENI. V dropped 4 bases and J dropped 1; count of bases not matched to a gene: 4. CDR3 coding DNA: TGTGCCAGCTCACACGGGACAGGGGGCTCGAACACTGAAGCTTTCTTT. This gives the protein CASSHGTGGSNTEAFF.

The DNA of the CDR3 is TGTGCCAGCAGCCAGTCTCTAGCGGGGACCTACAATGAGCAGTTCTTC. This translates into CASSQSLAGTYNEQFF. V gene TRBV4-2 combines with J gene TRBJ2-1; 9 bases map to TRBD2. Looked up from germline, CDR1 is LGHNA and CDR2 is YNFKEQ. This CDR3 is 16 amino acids long. The trim removed 3 bases at V and 2 bases at J, leaving 5 bases unmatched.